Presented here are 13 T cell receptor beta chains from one specimen sequenced in a study of T cell clonality in common variable immunodeficiency. TCRdb keeps only in-frame clones here, not all; method: immunoSEQ multiplex PCR. Altogether tens of thousands of clones were found in the sample, and no singletons occur. Sample: peripheral blood mononuclear cells. Receptor source: a person aged 18 to 70 in good health.

Ten or more counts support this clone. The CDR3 is cut off 3 residues early in the read; its end comes from the germline J gene. The rearrangement uses TRBV7-6 and TRBJ2-1; D is undetermined. This CDR3 is 13 amino acids long. The germline V gene has CDR1 SGHVS and CDR2 FNYEAQ. Trimming took off 3 bases at V and 4 bases at J, with 7 bases between the two ends. CDR3 in amino acids: CASSFQSYNEQFF. The DNA read from the CDR3 is TGTGCCAGCAGCTTCCAGTCATACAATGAG.

This clone has just a few counts. The sequence runs out 3 residues before the end of the CDR3; the remainder is reconstructed from the germline J gene. The rearrangement uses TRBV7-3 and TRBJ2-1, with no clear D. V was cut by 1 base and J by 6 bases, with 4 bases left in between. The CDR3 sequence is 12 residues long. CDR1 is SGHTA, CDR2 FQGTGA, per germline. The part of the CDR3 DNA that was read is TGTGCCAGCAGCTTAAAGGGCAATGAG. It specifies CASSLKGNE. The full CDR3 reads CASSLKGNEQFF.

This clone was found many times. The read is 3 residues too short to cover the CDR3 end, so that end is filled in from the germline J gene. The gene calls are TRBV20-1 and TRBJ2-1; D not resolved. Germline V gene data show CDR1 as DFQATT and CDR2 as SNEGSKA (reference sequence). The CDR3 loop spans 17 amino acids. The V end lost 6 bases, the J end lost 1 base, and 22 bases lay between the germline ends. The part of the CDR3 DNA that was read is TGCAGTGCGCAAACACCCTCGGGTTTCGTTTCCTACAATGAG. Its protein product is CSAQTPSGFVSYNE. In full, the CDR3 is CSAQTPSGFVSYNEQFF.

For this clone: The observed sequence ends 3 residues before the CDR3 terminus, with the missing tail filled in from the germline J gene. The chain couples TRBV30 to TRBJ2-1, with D tentatively TRBD2 (5 bases). V lost 3 bases to trimming and J lost 3 bases, with 9 bases between them. The CDR3 totals 13 residues. Looked up from germline, CDR1 is GTSNPN and CDR2 is SVGIG (reference sequence). CDR3 amino acids: CAWSGLDYNEQFF. The DNA read from the CDR3 is TGTGCCTGGAGCGGACTGGACTACAATGAG. Full variable domain (rest looked up from reference TRBV30 and TRBJ2-1): SQTIHQWPATLVQPVGSPLSLECTVEGTSNPNLYWYRQAAGRGLQLLFYSVGIGQISSEVPQNLSASRPQDRQFILSSKKLLLSDSGFYLCAWSGLDYNEQFFGPGTRLTVL.

With regard to this clone: Read coverage stops 3 residues before the CDR3 terminus; the germline J gene supplies the remainder. The chain recombines TRBV30 with TRBJ1-5; possible D gene TRBD1, 6 bases. CDR3 length: 17 amino acids. Between the trimmed V and J ends, which lost 0 bases and 0 bases, there was a span of 15 bases. Germline V CDR1 and CDR2: GTSNPN, SVGIG (reference sequence). The CDR3 here is CAWSVRTGIYSNQPQHF. CDR3 DNA, as far as it was read: TGTGCCTGGAGTGTACGTACAGGGATCTATAGCAATCAGCCC.

Turning to this clone: One junction end disagrees with the germline gene, perhaps due to a read error. The read falls 3 residues short of the CDR3 end, and the missing part is taken from the germline J gene. The chain employs TRBV7-7 and TRBJ1-2; 8 bases fit TRBD1. The CDR3 loop spans 15 amino acids. Germline CDR1 reads SSHAT; CDR2 reads FNYEAQ (reference sequence). The CDR3 sequence is CASSLAGTGRDGYTF. The DNA read from the CDR3 is TGTGCTAGCAGCTTAGCTGGGACAGGACGGGATGGC.

There are many counts of this clone. The read ends 3 residues shy of where the CDR3 ends; the end is completed using the germline J gene. The rearrangement uses TRBV6-1 and TRBJ2-1; tentative D call: TRBD1 (5 bases). The germline V and J ends were trimmed by 4 bases and 0 bases, with 10 bases remaining between them. This CDR3 contains 15 residues. CDR1 and CDR2 (germline): MNHNS, SASEGT. CDR3 loop: CASSVAGFSYNEQFF. The CDR3 DNA, read in part, is TGTGCCAGCAGTGTCGCAGGGTTCTCCTACAATGAG.

Points on this clone: The missing CDR3 end, 3 residues past where the read stops, is filled in from the germline J gene. Additional DNA sequences in this sample encode the identical CDR3. The chain employs TRBV2 and TRBJ1-1; 7 nucleotides align to TRBD1. This CDR3 is built from 13 residues. The V segment lost 8 bases and the J segment 1 base; nucleotides outside the gene matches: 4. From germline, CDR1 is SNHLY and CDR2 FYNNEI. The DNA read from the CDR3 is TGTGCCAGCCCCCGGGACAGGAACACTGAA. Amino acids: CASPRDRNTE. The CDR3 reads in full as CASPRDRNTEAFF.

This clone has at least ten counts. The CDR3 goes on 3 residues after the read ends, and that part is filled in from the germline J gene. The chain uses TRBV7-2 and TRBJ1-1; 8 nucleotides agree with TRBD1. Germline V CDR1 and CDR2: SGHTA, FQGNSA. CDR3 size: 14 residues. Trimming at V came to 4 bases and at J to 5 bases, leaving 6 bases not matched to a gene. The part of the CDR3 DNA that was read is TGTGCCAGCAGCTCATACAGGGGGGGAACTGAA. Encoded protein: CASSSYRGGTE. In full, the CDR3 reads CASSSYRGGTEAFF.

Note on this clone: The read is 3 residues too short to cover the CDR3 end, so that end is filled in from the germline J gene. This sequence joins TRBV29-1 and TRBJ1-3; D remains ambiguous. The CDR3 runs to 13 residues. Germline assignment: CDR1 SQVTM and CDR2 ANQGSEA. With 7 bases removed from V and 3 bases from J, the gap between germline ends came to 13 bases. The sequenced CDR3 bases are TGCAGCGCCGACGACAATTTTGGAAACACC. Amino acid sequence: CSADDNFGNT. The CDR3 reads in full as CSADDNFGNTIYF. Based on the CDR3 plus reference TRBV29-1 and TRBJ1-3, the full variable domain is SAVISQKPSRDICQRGTSLTIQCQVDSQVTMMFWYRQQPGQSLTLIATANQGSEATYESGFVIDKFPISRPNLTFSTLTVSNMSPEDSSIYLCSADDNFGNTIYFGEGSWLTVV.

This clone was detected only a few times. Read sequence stops 3 residues before the CDR3 end, and the germline J gene provides the missing end. The chain is built from TRBV30 and TRBJ2-6, with TRBD2 as a possible D gene (5 bases). Trimming cost V 1 base and J 2 bases, with 6 bases left between them. The CDR3 is 14 residues long. Germline lookup yields CDR1 GTSNPN and CDR2 SVGIG (reference sequence). The CDR3 is CAWSGRAGANVLTF. The sequenced CDR3 bases are TGTGCCTGGAGTGGGCGGGCTGGGGCCAACGTC. Using reference TRBV30 and TRBJ2-6 for the parts outside the CDR3, the full variable domain is SQTIHQWPATLVQPVGSPLSLECTVEGTSNPNLYWYRQAAGRGLQLLFYSVGIGQISSEVPQNLSASRPQDRQFILSSKKLLLSDSGFYLCAWSGRAGANVLTFGAGSRLTVL.

At least ten counts were recorded for this clone. The sequenced fragment ends 3 residues before the CDR3 boundary, so the rest is inferred from the germline J gene. The chain combines TRBV6-2 or TRBV6-3 with TRBJ1-2; 8 nucleotides align to TRBD1. V dropped 0 bases and J dropped 7; count of bases not matched to a gene: 4. This CDR3 has 14 amino acids. The V gene's germline CDR1 is MNHEY and CDR2 SVGEGT. The sequenced part of the CDR3 DNA is TGTGCCAGCAGTTACTCAGGACAGGGCGGTGGC. Translated, it gives CASSYSGQGGG. From start to end, the CDR3 is CASSYSGQGGGYTF.

This clone was seen at least ten times. The read gets to within 3 residues of the CDR3 end, and the germline J gene fills in the rest. The chain combines TRBV5-1 with TRBJ2-1; 11 bases match TRBD2. CDR3 length: 18 amino acids. Per the germline V gene, CDR1 is SGHRS and CDR2 is YFSETQ. The V gene end was trimmed by 4 bases and the J gene end by 0 bases; junction bases not matched to a gene: 9. CDR3 bases read: TGCGCCAGCAGCAAGGGACTAGCGGAGACGAGCTCCTACAATGAG. Its protein is CASSKGLAETSSYNE. The full CDR3 reads CASSKGLAETSSYNEQFF.